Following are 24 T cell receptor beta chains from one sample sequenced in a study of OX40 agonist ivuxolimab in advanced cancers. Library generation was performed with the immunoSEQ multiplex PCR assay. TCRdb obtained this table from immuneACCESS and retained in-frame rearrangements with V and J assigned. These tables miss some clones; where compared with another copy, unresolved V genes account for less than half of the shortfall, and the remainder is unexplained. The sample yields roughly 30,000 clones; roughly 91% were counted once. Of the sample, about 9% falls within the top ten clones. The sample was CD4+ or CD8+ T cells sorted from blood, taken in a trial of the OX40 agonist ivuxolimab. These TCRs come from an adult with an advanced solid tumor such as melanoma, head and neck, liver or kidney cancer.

CDR3 residues: CASSSRDRYEAFF. CDR3 DNA: TGTGCCAGCAGCTCCCGGGACAGGTATGAAGCTTTCTTT. The chain uses TRBV7-2 and TRBJ1-1; 8 bases are a match to TRBD1. The CDR3 covers 13 residues. After removal of 4 bases from V and 7 bases from J, the junction contained 5 bases not matched to a gene. Germline V gene lookup returns CDR1 SGHTA and CDR2 FQGNSA.

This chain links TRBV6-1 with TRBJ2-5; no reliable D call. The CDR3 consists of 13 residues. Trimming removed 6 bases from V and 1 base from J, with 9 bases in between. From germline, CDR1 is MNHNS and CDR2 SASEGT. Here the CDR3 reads CASSRRPQETQYF. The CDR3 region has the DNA TGTGCCAGCAGCCGACGGCCCCAAGAGACCCAGTACTTC.

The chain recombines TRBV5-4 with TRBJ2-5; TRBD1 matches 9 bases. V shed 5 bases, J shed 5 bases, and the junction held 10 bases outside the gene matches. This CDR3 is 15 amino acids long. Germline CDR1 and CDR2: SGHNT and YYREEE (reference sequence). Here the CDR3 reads CASRVPGQGQETQYF. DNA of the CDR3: TGTGCCAGCAGGGTCCCGGGACAGGGTCAGGAGACCCAGTACTTC.

Written as DNA, the CDR3 is TGCGCCAGCAGCCCTCAATCGAACACCGGGGAGCTGTTTTTT. This encodes CASSPQSNTGELFF. The V call is TRBV4-1, the J call TRBJ2-2; D remains unclear. V was trimmed by 4 bases and J by 0 bases, leaving 6 bases between them. The CDR3 contains 14 residues. Germline V gene lookup returns CDR1 MGHRA and CDR2 YSYEKL.

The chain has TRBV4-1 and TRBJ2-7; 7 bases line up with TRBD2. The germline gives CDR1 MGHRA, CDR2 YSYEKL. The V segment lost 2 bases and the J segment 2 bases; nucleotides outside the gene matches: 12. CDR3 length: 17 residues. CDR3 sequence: CASSQPSPAGTTYEQYF. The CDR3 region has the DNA TGCGCCAGCAGCCAACCCTCCCCTGCCGGGACTACCTACGAGCAGTACTTC.

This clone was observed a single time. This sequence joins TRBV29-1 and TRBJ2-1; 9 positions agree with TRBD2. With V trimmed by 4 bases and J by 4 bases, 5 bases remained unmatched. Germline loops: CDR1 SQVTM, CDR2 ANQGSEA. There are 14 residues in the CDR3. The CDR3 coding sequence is TGCAGCGTTGTAGCTAGCGGGGCATACAATGAGCAGTTCTTC. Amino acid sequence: CSVVASGAYNEQFF.

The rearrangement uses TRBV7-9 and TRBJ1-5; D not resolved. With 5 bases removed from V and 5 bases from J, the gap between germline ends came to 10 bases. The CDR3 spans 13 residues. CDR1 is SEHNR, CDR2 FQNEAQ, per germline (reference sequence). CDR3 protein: CASSLDTYQPQHF. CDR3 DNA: TGTGCCAGCAGCCTTGACACTTATCAGCCCCAGCATTTT. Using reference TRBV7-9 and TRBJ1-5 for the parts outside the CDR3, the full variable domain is DTGVSQNPRHKITKRGQNVTFRCDPISEHNRLYWYRQTLGQGPEFLTYFQNEAQLEKSRLLSDRFSAERPKGSFSTLEIQRTEQGDSAMYLCASSLDTYQPQHFGDGTRLSIL.

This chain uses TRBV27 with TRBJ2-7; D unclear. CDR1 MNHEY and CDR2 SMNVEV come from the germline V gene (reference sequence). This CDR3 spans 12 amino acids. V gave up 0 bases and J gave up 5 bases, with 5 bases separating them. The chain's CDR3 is CASSLSFHEQYF. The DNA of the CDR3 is TGTGCCAGCAGTTTATCGTTCCACGAGCAGTACTTC.

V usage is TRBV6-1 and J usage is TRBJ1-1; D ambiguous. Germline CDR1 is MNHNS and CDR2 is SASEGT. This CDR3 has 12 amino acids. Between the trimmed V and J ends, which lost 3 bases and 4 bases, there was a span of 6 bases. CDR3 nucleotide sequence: TGTGCCAGCAGTGATCAGTTCACTGAAGCTTTCTTT. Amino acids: CASSDQFTEAFF.

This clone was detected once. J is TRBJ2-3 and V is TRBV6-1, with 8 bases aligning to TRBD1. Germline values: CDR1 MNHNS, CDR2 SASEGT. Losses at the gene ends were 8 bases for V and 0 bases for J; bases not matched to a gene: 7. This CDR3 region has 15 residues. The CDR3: CASDEGQVSTDTQYF. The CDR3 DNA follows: TGTGCCAGCGATGAGGGACAGGTCAGCACAGATACGCAGTATTTT.

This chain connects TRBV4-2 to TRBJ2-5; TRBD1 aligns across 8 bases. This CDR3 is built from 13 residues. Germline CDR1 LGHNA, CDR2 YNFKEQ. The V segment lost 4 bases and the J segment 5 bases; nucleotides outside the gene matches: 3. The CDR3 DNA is TGTGCCAGCAGCCCAGGGGGCACGGAGACCCAGTACTTC. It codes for CASSPGGTETQYF.

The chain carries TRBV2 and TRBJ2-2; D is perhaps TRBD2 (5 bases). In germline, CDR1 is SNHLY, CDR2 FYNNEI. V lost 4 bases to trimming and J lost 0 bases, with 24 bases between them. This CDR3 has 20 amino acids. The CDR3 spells CASSGPRRRTPNPNTGELFF. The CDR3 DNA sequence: TGTGCCAGCAGTGGCCCCAGGAGGAGAACACCAAACCCGAACACCGGGGAGCTGTTTTTT.

CDR3 sequence: CASSENELTYEQYF. The CDR3 nucleotides read TGTGCCAGCAGTGAAAATGAGCTAACCTACGAGCAGTACTTC. The chain uses TRBV6-1 and TRBJ2-7; D unclear. Germline CDR1 reads MNHNS; CDR2 reads SASEGT. V was shortened by 2 bases and J by 2 bases, with 10 bases between the two germline ends. The length of the CDR3 is 14 residues.

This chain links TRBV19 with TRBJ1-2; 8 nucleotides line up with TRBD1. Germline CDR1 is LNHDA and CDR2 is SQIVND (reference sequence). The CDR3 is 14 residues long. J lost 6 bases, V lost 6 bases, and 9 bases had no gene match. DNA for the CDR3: TGTGCCAGTAGCCTTGGACAGGGATATAATGGCTACACCTTC. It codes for CASSLGQGYNGYTF. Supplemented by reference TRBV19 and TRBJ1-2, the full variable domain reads DGGITQSPKYLFRKEGQNVTLSCEQNLNHDAMYWYRQDPGQGLRLIYYSQIVNDFQKGDIAEGYSVSREKKESFPLTVTSAQKNPTAFYLCASSLGQGYNGYTFGSGTRLTVV.

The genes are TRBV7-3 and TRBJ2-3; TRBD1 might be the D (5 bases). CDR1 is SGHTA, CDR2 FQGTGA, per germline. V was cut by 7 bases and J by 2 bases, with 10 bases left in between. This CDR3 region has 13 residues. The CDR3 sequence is CASKRGLTDTQYF. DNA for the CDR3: TGTGCCAGCAAAAGGGGCCTCACAGATACGCAGTATTTT.

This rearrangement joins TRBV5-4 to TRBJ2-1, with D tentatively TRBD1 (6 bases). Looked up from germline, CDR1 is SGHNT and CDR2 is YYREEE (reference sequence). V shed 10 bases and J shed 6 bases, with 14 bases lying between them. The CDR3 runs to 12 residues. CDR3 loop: CAWQKGGNEQFF. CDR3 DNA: TGTGCCTGGCAAAAAGGGGGCAATGAGCAGTTCTTC.

CDR3 sequence (DNA): TGTGCCACCAGCAGAGGAACCAATTCACCCCTCCACTTT. Translated, it gives CATSRGTNSPLHF. The genes are TRBV15 and TRBJ1-6; the D is unclear. CDR3 length: 13 amino acids. Trimming pared 1 base from V and 7 bases from J, leaving 5 bases between. Looked up from germline, CDR1 is LNHNV and CDR2 is YYDKDF (reference sequence).

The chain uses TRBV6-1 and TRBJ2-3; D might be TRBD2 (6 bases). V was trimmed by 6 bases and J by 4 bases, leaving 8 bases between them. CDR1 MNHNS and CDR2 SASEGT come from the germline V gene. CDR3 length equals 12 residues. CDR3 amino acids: CASSGTPDTQYF. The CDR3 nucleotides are TGTGCCAGCAGCGGGACTCCAGATACGCAGTATTTT.

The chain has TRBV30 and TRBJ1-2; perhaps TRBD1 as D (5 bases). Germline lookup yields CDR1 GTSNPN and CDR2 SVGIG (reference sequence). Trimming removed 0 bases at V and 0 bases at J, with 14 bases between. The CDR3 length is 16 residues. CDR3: CAWSVQRGIANYGYTF. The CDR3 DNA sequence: TGTGCCTGGAGTGTACAGAGGGGCATTGCTAACTATGGCTACACCTTC.

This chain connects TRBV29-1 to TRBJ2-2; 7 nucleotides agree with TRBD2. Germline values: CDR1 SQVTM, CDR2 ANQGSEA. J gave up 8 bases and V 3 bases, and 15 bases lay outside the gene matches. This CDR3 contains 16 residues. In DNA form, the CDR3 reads TGCAGCGTTGAGGGGCATTCTCTAGCGGTAGTTGGGGAGCTGTTTTTT. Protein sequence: CSVEGHSLAVVGELFF.

The CDR3 DNA follows: TGTGCCAGCAGCGTAGCCCCGGGACAGGGGAATGAGCAGTTCTTC. Translated, it gives CASSVAPGQGNEQFF. The V call is TRBV9, the J call TRBJ2-1; 10 positions match TRBD1. Germline assignment: CDR1 SGDLS and CDR2 YYNGEE. Germline trimming cut 0 bases from V and 7 bases from J; bases unmatched to any gene: 4. This CDR3 comprises 15 residues.

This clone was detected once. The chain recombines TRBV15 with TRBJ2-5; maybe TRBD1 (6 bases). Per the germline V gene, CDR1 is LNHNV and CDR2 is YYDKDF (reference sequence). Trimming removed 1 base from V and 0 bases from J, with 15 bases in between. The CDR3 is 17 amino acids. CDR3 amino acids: CATSRVGDTTYQETQYF. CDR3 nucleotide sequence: TGTGCCACCAGCAGAGTGGGGGACACTACGTACCAAGAGACCCAGTACTTC.

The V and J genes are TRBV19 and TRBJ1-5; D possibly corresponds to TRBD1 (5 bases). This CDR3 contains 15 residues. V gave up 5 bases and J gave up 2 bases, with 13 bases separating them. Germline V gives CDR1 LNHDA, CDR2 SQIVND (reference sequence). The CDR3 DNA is TGTGCCAGTAGTCCCTCGGGGCAGGGCAATCAGCCCCAGCATTTT. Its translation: CASSPSGQGNQPQHF.

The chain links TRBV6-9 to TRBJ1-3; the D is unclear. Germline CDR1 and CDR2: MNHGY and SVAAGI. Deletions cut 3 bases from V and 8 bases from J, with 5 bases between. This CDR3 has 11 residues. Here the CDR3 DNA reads TGTGCCAGCAGTTACGGGGACACCATATATTTT. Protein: CASSYGDTIYF.